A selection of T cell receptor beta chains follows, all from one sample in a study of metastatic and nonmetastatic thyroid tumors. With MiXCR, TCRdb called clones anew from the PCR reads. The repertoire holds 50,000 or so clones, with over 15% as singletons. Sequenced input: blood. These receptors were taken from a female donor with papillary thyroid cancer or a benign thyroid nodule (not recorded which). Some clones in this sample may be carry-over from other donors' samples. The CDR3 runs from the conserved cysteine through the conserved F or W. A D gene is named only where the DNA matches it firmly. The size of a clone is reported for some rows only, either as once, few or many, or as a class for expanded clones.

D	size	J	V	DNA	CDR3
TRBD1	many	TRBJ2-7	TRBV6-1	TGTGCCAGCAGTACCGGGACAGGAACCTACGAGCAGTACTTC	CASSTGTGTYEQYF
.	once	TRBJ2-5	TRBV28	TGTGCCAGCTCGGGGACACGAACAACCCAAGAGACCCAGTACTTC	CASSGTRTTQETQYF
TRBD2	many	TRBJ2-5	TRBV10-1	TGCGCCAGCAGTGAGCGACTAGCAGGGGAGACCCAGTACTTC	CASSERLAGETQYF
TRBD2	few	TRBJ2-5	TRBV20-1	TGCAGTGCTAGCGGGAGGCCATCCAGGGAGACCCAGTACTTC	CSASGRPSRETQYF
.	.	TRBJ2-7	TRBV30	TGTGCCTGGACCGGTGAGGTAGTCTACGAGCAGTACTTC	CAWTGEVVYEQYF
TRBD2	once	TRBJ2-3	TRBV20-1	TGCAGTGCTAGGGAGGGACTAGCGGGAATCACAGATACGCAGTATTTT	CSAREGLAGITDTQYF
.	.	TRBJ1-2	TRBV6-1	TGTGCCAGCAGTGAAGCTCATGGAGGGGGCTATGGCTACACCTTC	CASSEAHGGGYGYTF
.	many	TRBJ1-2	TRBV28	TGTGCCAGCAGTTTTAGTCAGAACTATGGCTACACCTTC	CASSFSQNYGYTF
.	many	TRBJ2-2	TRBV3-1	TGTGCCAGCAGCCATCCAGGGGGGGTCGGGGAGCTGTTTTTT	CASSHPGGVGELFF
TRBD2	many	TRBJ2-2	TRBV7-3	TGTGCCAGCAGCTTATGGGGAGGGACCGGGGAGCTGTTTTTT	CASSLWGGTGELFF
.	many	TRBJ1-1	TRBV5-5	TGTGCCAGCAGCCTACTATCGAACACTGAAGCTTTCTTT	CASSLLSNTEAFF
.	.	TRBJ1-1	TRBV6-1	TGTGCCAGCAGCCACCGAAAGGGGCGGAACACTGAAGCTTTCTTT	CASSHRKGRNTEAFF
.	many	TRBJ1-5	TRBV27	TGTGCCAGCAGCACCCTTCCAGGGGTGGCCCAGCATTTT	CASSTLPGVAQHF
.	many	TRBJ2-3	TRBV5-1	TGCGCCAGCAGCTTGGAAGGCGGGATACGAACAGATACGCAGTATTTT	CASSLEGGIRTDTQYF
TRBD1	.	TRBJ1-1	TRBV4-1	TGCGCCAGCAGGAAGGGACAGGGCTCGAACACTGAAGCTTTCTTT	CASRKGQGSNTEAFF
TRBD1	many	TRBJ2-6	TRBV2	TGTGCCAAGCAGGAAGTGTGGACAGGGATAGGTGGGGCCAACGTCCTGACTTTC	CAKQEVWTGIGGANVLTF
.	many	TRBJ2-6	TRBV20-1	TGCAGTGTCCCACAGGGTTCTAACTCTGGGGCCAACGTCCTGACTTTC	CSVPQGSNSGANVLTF
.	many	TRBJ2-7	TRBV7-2	TGTGCCAGCAGCCGAGACGGGGTCGCCTACGAGCAGTACTTC	CASSRDGVAYEQYF
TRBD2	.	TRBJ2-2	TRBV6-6	TGTGCCAGCAGCTTACTAGCGGCTTCGAACACCGGGGAGCTGTTTTTT	CASSLLAASNTGELFF
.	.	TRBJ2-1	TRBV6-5	TGTGCCAGCAGTTACCGGGACGTGGGGGGCAATGAGCAGTTCTTC	CASSYRDVGGNEQFF
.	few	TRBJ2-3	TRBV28	TGTGCCAGCACCCGTTGGTGGTTCGACACAGATACGCAGTATTTT	CASTRWWFDTDTQYF
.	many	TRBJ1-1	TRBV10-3	TGTGCCATCAGTGAGTCAACAGAAAACACTGAAGCTTTCTTT	CAISESTENTEAFF
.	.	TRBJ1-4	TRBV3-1	TGTTCCAGCAGCCAAGGTCAGTCGGGTCGAGAAAAACTGTTTTTT	CSSSQGQSGREKLFF
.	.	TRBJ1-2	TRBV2	TGTGCCAGCAGTGAATGCGGTGGATTGTCCTATGGCTACACCTTC	CASSECGGLSYGYTF
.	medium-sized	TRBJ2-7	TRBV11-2	TGTGCCAGCAGCTTAGCCCAGCGGCGGAGGGGCGAGCAGTACTTC	CASSLAQRRRGEQYF